The clone carrying this T cell receptor beta chain came up many times. The antigen remains undetermined. This entry is derived from a study of T-cell reconstitution after alpha-beta-depleted transplantation in children. Regarding the study as a whole: Day-60 TCRbeta diversity that was high in some patients was derived from surviving recipient T cells and thymic progenitors. Reported findings indicate that, about two months after transplant, alpha-beta T cells came from several hundred expanded clones, which were derived from non-depleted graft cells. At the one-year point after transplant, T-cell counts and TCRbeta diversity were found to come mostly from T cells that had been newly produced.

Germline V gene sequence: CDR1 DFQATT, CDR2 SNEGSKA (reference sequence). V was pared by 3 bases and J by 4 bases, with 4 bases of the junction left unmatched. This CDR3 comprises 15 residues. Preparation of the TCRbeta library involved a method that used unique molecular identifiers. One entry per CDR3 protein results from TCRdb running MiXCR on the PCR reads. The table shows about 70,000 distinct CDR3 sequences, with approximately 10% occurring only once. The sequence was collected from a boy aged 5-17 years with acute myeloid leukemia, due to receive a stem cell transplant. The specimen was PBMCs, collected before TCRalphabeta/CD19-depleted stem cell transplant. This chain links TRBV20-1 with TRBJ1-6; 9 bases align to TRBD1. DNA of the CDR3: TGCAGTGCTAGGACAGGGGGTTTATATAATTCACCCCTCCACTTT. Protein sequence: CSARTGGLYNSPLHF.